These 3 T cell receptor beta chains came from one sample sequenced in a study of T-cell reconstitution after alpha-beta-depleted transplantation in children (dated by TCRdb to the mid-2010s). Library preparation was by PCR. Sequencing used an Illumina HiSeq 2500. To normalize quantification of the TCRbeta repertoire, the TCR libraries were built with molecular barcoding that relied on unique molecular identifiers. TCRdb cleaned the public reads at Q25 with fastp, built clones with MiXCR and kept in-frame beta chains. Rows matching on CDR3 protein sequence are summarized as one entry with the most common DNA and genes. The sample table lists almost 500,000 distinct CDR3 sequences, under 15% of them with a count of one. Around 5.6% of the sample is taken by the ten largest. This specimen was PBMCs from the stem cell graft donor, taken from the stem cell graft. These receptors all come from a human donor who donated a stem cell graft to a child with combined immunodeficiency.

This clonotype showed up many times. The V and J genes are TRBV5-1 and TRBJ2-7; D could derive from TRBD1 or TRBD2 (5 bases each). The CDR3 extends over 14 amino acids. With 0 bases removed from V and 2 bases from J, the gap between germline ends came to 9 bases. Germline V gene lookup returns CDR1 SGHRS and CDR2 YFSETQ. CDR3 region: CASSLEGDPYEQYF. The CDR3, as DNA: TGCGCCAGCAGCTTGGAAGGGGACCCCTACGAGCAGTACTTC.

Points on this clonotype: A much larger clone is a single base away; this may be a read error. The CDR3 does not close with the conserved phenylalanine or tryptophan, likely indicating a read error. V and J are TRBV29-1 and TRBJ2-7; D gene uncertain. The CDR3 extends over 10 amino acids. In germline, CDR1 is SQVTM, CDR2 ANQGSEA. V was clipped by 4 bases and J by 3 bases, with 4 bases between them. CDR3 in DNA: TGCAGCGTTGCCGACTACGAGCAGTACTCC. This codes for CSVADYEQYS.

The DNA of the CDR3 is TGCAGTGCTGGGTCGGTAGGGCCCCTGACAGATACGCAGTATTTT. It translates to CSAGSVGPLTDTQYF. V usage is TRBV20-1 and J usage is TRBJ2-3; D uncertain. V lost 5 bases, J lost 3 bases, and 18 bases lay in between. The CDR3 sequence is 15 residues long. The V gene's germline CDR1 is DFQATT and CDR2 SNEGSKA (reference sequence).